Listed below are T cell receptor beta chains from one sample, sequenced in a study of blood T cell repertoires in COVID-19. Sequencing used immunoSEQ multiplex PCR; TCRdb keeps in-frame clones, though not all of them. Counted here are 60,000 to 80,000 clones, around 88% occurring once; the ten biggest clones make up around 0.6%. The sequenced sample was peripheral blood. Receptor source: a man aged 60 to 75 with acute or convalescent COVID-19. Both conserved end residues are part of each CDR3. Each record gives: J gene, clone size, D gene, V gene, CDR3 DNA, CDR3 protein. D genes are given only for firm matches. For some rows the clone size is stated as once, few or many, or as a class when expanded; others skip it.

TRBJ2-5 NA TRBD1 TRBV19 TGTGCCAGTAGTACCACAGGGGGAGAGACCCAGTACTTC CASSTTGGETQYF
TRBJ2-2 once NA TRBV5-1 TGCGCCAGCAGCTTGAACGGGGACACGGTTTTCCACGGGGAGCTGTTTTTT CASSLNGDTVFHGELFF
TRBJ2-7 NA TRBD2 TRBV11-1 TGTGCCAGCAGCTTAAATCGGGCTAGCGGTGGGTACGAGCAGTACTTC CASSLNRASGGYEQYF
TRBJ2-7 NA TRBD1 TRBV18 TGTGCCAGCTCACTAGGGACAGGGCCTCCCTACGAGCAGTACTTC CASSLGTGPPYEQYF
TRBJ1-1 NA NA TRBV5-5 TGTGCCAGCAGCTTGTATCTAACAGCTCTTGAAGCTTTCTTT CASSLYLTALEAFF
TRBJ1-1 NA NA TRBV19 TGTGCCAGTACCAAATGGGGGGTTGTGGACACTGAAGCTTTCTTT CASTKWGVVDTEAFF
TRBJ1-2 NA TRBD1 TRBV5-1 TGCGCCAGCACCCCGGGACAGGACTATGGCTACACCTTC CASTPGQDYGYTF
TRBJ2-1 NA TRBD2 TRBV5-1 TGCGCCAGCAGCTTGGCGGCGGGAGAGGCCTACAATGAGCAGTTCTTC CASSLAAGEAYNEQFF
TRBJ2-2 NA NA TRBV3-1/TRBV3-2 TGTGCCAGCAGCCAAGATCAAGTGGCCACCGGGGAGCTGTTTTTT CASSQDQVATGELFF
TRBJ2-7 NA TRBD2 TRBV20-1 TGCAGTGCTAGTTATGGGGGAGGGCCAAGGGTCGAGCAGTACTTC CSASYGGGPRVEQYF
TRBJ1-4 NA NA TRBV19 TGTGCCAGTAGTATAGACCAGGATGGAAAACTGTTTTTT CASSIDQDGKLFF
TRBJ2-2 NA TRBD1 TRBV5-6 TGTGCCAGCAGCTTTGGACAGGGGTACACCGGGGAGCTGTTTTTT CASSFGQGYTGELFF
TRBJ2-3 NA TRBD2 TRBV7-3 TGTGCCAGCAGCTTAAACGGGGGGACAGATACGCAGTATTTT CASSLNGGTDTQYF
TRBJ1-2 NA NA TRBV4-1 TGCGCCAGCAGCCAAATTGGGCCGAACGAAGGCTACACCTTC CASSQIGPNEGYTF
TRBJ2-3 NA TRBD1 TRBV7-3 TGTGCCAGCAGCTCCGACAGGGGGCTTACAGATACGCAGTATTTT CASSSDRGLTDTQYF
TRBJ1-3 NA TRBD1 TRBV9 TGTGCCAGCAGCGGGGGGGACAGGGCTGGAAACACCATATATTTT CASSGGDRAGNTIYF
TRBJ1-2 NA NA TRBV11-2 TGTGCCAGCAGCTCTTCGAACTATGGCTACACCTTC CASSSSNYGYTF
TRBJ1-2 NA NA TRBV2 TGTGCCAGCAGTTCAGGGGTTGGCTATGGCTACACCTTC CASSSGVGYGYTF
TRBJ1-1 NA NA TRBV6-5 TGTGCCAGCAGTTACGACAGAACTGAAGCTTTCTTT CASSYDRTEAFF
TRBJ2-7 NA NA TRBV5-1 TGCGCCAGCAGGGAGGGCTATTGGCAGTACTTC CASREGYWQYF